This TCR beta chain is from a study of blood T cells in healthy people across ages. Concerning this clonotype: Its antigen is not identified.

Sample-barcoded 5' priming and a J-beta primer mix drove a second PCR of roughly 6 to 12 cycles. Researchers report that each sample yielded at least 3 million CDR3-containing paired-end reads. From the 5' RACE reads, TCRdb called clonotypes with MiXCR, one entry per CDR3 protein. The sample comprises 1.8 million or so distinct CDR3 sequences, about 39% of which are singletons, and 23% rests with the top ten. Trimming removed 6 bases at V and 8 bases at J, with 15 bases between. The CDR3 has 14 residues. The germline V gene has CDR1 SGDLS and CDR2 YYNGEE. General study results and limits: Versus aged donors, long-lived donors had higher diversity and more naive CD4+ cells.

V usage is TRBV9 and J usage is TRBJ1-6, with D perhaps TRBD1 (6 bases). Sequencing input: blood. This TCR was recovered from a human donor in good health. The CDR3 nucleotides are TGTGCCAGCACCGCGACAGGTACCGATTCACCCCTCCACTTT. It yields the protein CASTATGTDSPLHF.